These 26 T cell receptor beta chains were sequenced from one sample in a study of blood T cell repertoires in COVID-19 (TCRdb year 2020). Library generation was performed with the immunoSEQ multiplex PCR assay. Held by TCRdb, this immuneACCESS table contains in-frame sequences only and omits some clones. Under half of the omission traces to an unresolved V gene where checked; the cause of the rest is unknown. This sample gives some 390,000 clones in total; nearly 90% of them show up just once. Clones ranked in the top ten supply about 1.8% of the sample. Sequencing used PBMCs or T cells enriched from blood (not recorded which). These receptor sequences come from a woman in her twenties or thirties who had recovered from COVID-19.

The V call is TRBV7-2, the J call TRBJ1-1; the match to TRBD1 covers 8 bases. Trimming cost V 1 base and J 6 bases; bases outside gene matches: 7. Germline assignment: CDR1 SGHTA and CDR2 FQGNSA. This CDR3 region has 15 residues. The CDR3: CASSLGGQGVAEAFF. The CDR3 DNA sequence: TGTGCCAGCAGCTTAGGAGGACAGGGTGTTGCTGAAGCTTTCTTT.

This rearrangement joins TRBV14 to TRBJ2-7; D is unresolved. The CDR3 runs 15 residues. V was trimmed by 2 bases and J by 4 bases, leaving 15 bases between them. Per the germline V gene, CDR1 is SGHDN and CDR2 is FVKESK. The DNA of the CDR3 is TGTGCCAGCAGCCAAATTCAACAAAATATTTACGAGCAGTACTTC. This translates into CASSQIQQNIYEQYF.

V usage is TRBV7-3 and J usage is TRBJ2-5; maybe TRBD1 (6 bases). The germline V gene encodes CDR1 SGHTA and CDR2 FQGTGA. There are 14 residues in the CDR3. V lost 2 bases and J 2 bases, leaving 9 bases between the germline ends. In DNA, the CDR3 is TGTGCCAGCAGCTTAGGGGGCCCGCAAGAGACCCAGTACTTC. This encodes CASSLGGPQETQYF.

The rearrangement joins TRBV28 to TRBJ2-1; 8 bases are shared with TRBD2. The CDR3 contains 18 residues. The V gene's germline CDR1 is MDHEN and CDR2 SYDVKM. The J segment lost 0 bases and the V segment lost 5 bases, leaving 12 bases of the junction unmatched. The CDR3 coding sequence is TGTGCCAGCAGTCCCATAACTAGCGGCCTCAGCTCCTACAATGAGCAGTTCTTC. Translated, it gives CASSPITSGLSSYNEQFF.

The chain employs TRBV18 and TRBJ1-1, with D tentatively TRBD1 (5 bases). CDR3 size: 13 residues. Germline loops: CDR1 KGHSH, CDR2 LQKENI. V shed 2 bases and J shed 5 bases, with 9 bases lying between them. The DNA for the CDR3 is TGTGCCAGCTCACCAAAGGGGTATACTGAAGCTTTCTTT. It translates to CASSPKGYTEAFF.

J is TRBJ2-1 and V is TRBV3-1 (or the pseudogene TRBV3-2); perhaps TRBD2 as D (7 bases). In germline, CDR1 is LGHDT, CDR2 YNNKEL (reference sequence). The length of the CDR3 is 16 residues. Trimming removed 0 bases from V and 5 bases from J, with 14 bases in between. The CDR3: CASSQDQGRGNNEQFF. CDR3 coding DNA: TGTGCCAGCAGCCAAGATCAGGGGAGGGGAAACAATGAGCAGTTCTTC.

The chain couples TRBV11-2 to TRBJ1-5; tentative D call: TRBD1 (5 bases). There are 13 residues in the CDR3. Trimming removed 5 bases from V and 4 bases from J, with 9 bases in between. Germline CDR1 is SGHAT and CDR2 is FQNNGV. The CDR3 DNA follows: TGTGCCAGCAGCAAACAGGAGAATCAGCCCCAGCATTTT. It is translated as CASSKQENQPQHF.

The rearrangement links TRBV5-6 to TRBJ2-1; no clear D. Trimming stripped 5 bases from V and 0 bases from J, with 12 bases between. The CDR3 is 15 residues long. Looked up from germline, CDR1 is SGHDT and CDR2 is YYEEEE. The CDR3 sequence: CASSQVRRSYNEQFF. The CDR3 coding sequence is TGTGCCAGCAGTCAGGTGAGACGCTCCTACAATGAGCAGTTCTTC.

CDR3 nucleotides: TGCGCCAGCAGCCAAGATATCACGAGCGGGGGGCCGGTCACAGATACGCAGTATTTT. It codes for CASSQDITSGGPVTDTQYF. The rearrangement joins TRBV4-3 to TRBJ2-3; 9 nucleotides agree with TRBD2. V lost 0 bases and J lost 2; bases outside the gene matches: 12. Germline V gives CDR1 LGHNA, CDR2 YSLEER. CDR3 length: 19 residues.

The V gene is TRBV5-1, the J gene TRBJ1-6; D is undetermined. CDR3 length: 17 amino acids. Germline CDR1 SGHRS, CDR2 YFSETQ. The ends were cut back, 4 bases at V and 5 bases at J, with 19 bases in the middle. The CDR3 loop is CASSDTLGLQNNSPLHF. DNA for the CDR3: TGCGCCAGCAGCGATACCTTGGGCCTCCAAAATAATTCACCCCTCCACTTT.

V gene TRBV9 combines with J gene TRBJ2-1, with a tentative D call TRBD1 (6 bases). This CDR3 has 15 amino acids. Germline V CDR1 and CDR2: SGDLS, YYNGEE. Between the trimmed V and J ends, which lost 1 base and 8 bases, there was a span of 16 bases. CDR3 amino acids: CASSVYTGYRDEQFF. For the CDR3, the DNA is TGTGCCAGCAGCGTATATACAGGGTATAGGGATGAGCAGTTCTTC.

The genes are TRBV4-1 and TRBJ2-1; TRBD2 is a possible D gene (6 bases). CDR3 size: 18 residues. V gave up 0 bases and J gave up 6 bases, with 21 bases separating them. Per germline, CDR1 MGHRA and CDR2 YSYEKL. CDR3 nucleotide sequence: TGCGCCAGCAGCCAAGAAATGGTAGGCGGGGCCGTTATCAATGAGCAGTTCTTC. This encodes CASSQEMVGGAVINEQFF.

The V gene is TRBV6-2 or TRBV6-3, the J gene TRBJ2-5; 10 nucleotides line up with TRBD2. Germline CDR1 MNHEY, CDR2 SVGEGT. The CDR3 is made up of 16 amino acids. Trimming took 2 bases from V and 5 from J; bases not matched to a gene: 8. The CDR3: CASSYGSTSGVETQYF. CDR3 coding DNA: TGTGCCAGCAGTTACGGTTCTACTAGCGGGGTTGAGACCCAGTACTTC.

As DNA, the CDR3 is TGTGCCAGCAGTTACTCAGCCCCTAGGGGCGCTGCACCCCTCCACTTT. The encoded protein is CASSYSAPRGAAPLHF. The J gene is TRBJ1-6, the V gene TRBV6-5; D possibly corresponds to TRBD1 (5 bases). This CDR3 is built from 16 residues. The germline gives CDR1 MNHEY, CDR2 SVGAGI. V lost 0 bases, J lost 11 bases, and 17 bases lay in between.

CDR3 nucleotides: TGTGCCATCAGGAAGACAGGGGAATTCAACTATGGCTACACCTTC. Its protein product is CAIRKTGEFNYGYTF. V is TRBV10-3 and J is TRBJ1-2; 8 bases fit TRBD1. The CDR3 is 15 amino acids. CDR1 ENHRY and CDR2 SYGVKD come from the germline V gene. V gave up 6 bases and J gave up 2 bases; unmatched junction bases: 8.

The rearrangement joins TRBV9 to TRBJ2-3; no reliable D call. V lost 0 bases to trimming and J lost 1 base, with 9 bases between them. Germline V gene data show CDR1 as SGDLS and CDR2 as YYNGEE. The CDR3 is 15 residues long. As DNA, the CDR3 is TGTGCCAGCAGCGTAGACTCGAGCCGCACAGATACGCAGTATTTT. Protein sequence: CASSVDSSRTDTQYF.

This clone was recorded once. The rearrangement uses TRBV7-3 and TRBJ1-1; TRBD1 matches at 10 bases. This CDR3 comprises 16 residues. Per the germline V gene, CDR1 is SGHTA and CDR2 is FQGTGA. J was trimmed by 5 bases and V by 5 bases; bases with no gene match: 11. The CDR3 region is CASSRGGTGVWTEAFF. CDR3 sequence (DNA): TGTGCCAGCAGCCGAGGCGGGACAGGGGTATGGACTGAAGCTTTCTTT.

This clone was counted a single time. J is TRBJ2-3 and V is TRBV5-8, with 11 positions matching TRBD1. The CDR3 consists of 15 residues. Germline V lookup: CDR1 SGHTS, CDR2 YDEGEE. The V gene end was trimmed by 2 bases and the J gene end by 5 bases; junction bases not matched to a gene: 4. The CDR3 is CASSFGQGAGDTQYF. DNA for the CDR3: TGTGCCAGCAGCTTTGGACAGGGGGCTGGAGATACGCAGTATTTT.

J is TRBJ1-1 and V is TRBV30; maybe TRBD1 (6 bases). This CDR3 is 13 amino acids long. Trimming stripped 4 bases from V and 3 bases from J, with 12 bases between. The V gene's germline CDR1 is GTSNPN and CDR2 SVGIG (reference sequence). DNA for the CDR3: TGTGCCTGGACCCGGGGGGCCGACACTGAAGCTTTCTTT. This sequence encodes CAWTRGADTEAFF.

J is TRBJ1-3 and V is TRBV19; 8 nucleotides align to TRBD1. V lost 8 bases and J lost 0; bases outside the gene matches: 9. The CDR3 has 16 residues. Germline assignment: CDR1 LNHDA and CDR2 SQIVND (reference sequence). CDR3 nucleotides: TGTGCCAGTGGAACAGGGGGATCTTACTCTGGAAACACCATATATTTT. It codes for CASGTGGSYSGNTIYF. Supplemented by reference TRBV19 and TRBJ1-3, the full variable domain reads DGGITQSPKYLFRKEGQNVTLSCEQNLNHDAMYWYRQDPGQGLRLIYYSQIVNDFQKGDIAEGYSVSREKKESFPLTVTSAQKNPTAFYLCASGTGGSYSGNTIYFGEGSWLTVV.

The chain combines TRBV27 with TRBJ2-1; 7 bases align to TRBD2. The germline gives CDR1 MNHEY, CDR2 SMNVEV (reference sequence). The CDR3 runs to 13 residues. V shed 7 bases, J shed 12 bases, and the junction held 12 bases outside the gene matches. Here the CDR3 DNA reads TGTGCCAGCATTCGAGCGGGGTCACAGGTGCAGTTCTTC. Its protein is CASIRAGSQVQFF.

The CDR3 is CASTPDRGYGYTF. In DNA, the CDR3 is TGTGCCAGCACCCCGGACAGGGGCTATGGCTACACCTTC. The chain joins TRBV5-6 to TRBJ1-2; the match to TRBD1 covers 9 bases. The CDR3 is 13 amino acids. After removal of 6 bases from V and 4 bases from J, the junction contained 4 bases not matched to a gene. The germline V gene encodes CDR1 SGHDT and CDR2 YYEEEE.

The V and J genes are TRBV7-2 and TRBJ1-2, with 7 positions matching TRBD1. The CDR3 extends over 13 amino acids. The V segment lost 1 base and the J segment 8 bases; nucleotides outside the gene matches: 4. Germline-derived CDR1 and CDR2 are SGHTA and FQGNSA. CDR3 DNA sequence: TGTGCCAGCAGCTTAGAGACAGGGCTCGGCTACACCTTC. Its protein product is CASSLETGLGYTF.

The genes are TRBV4-3 and TRBJ2-6; maybe TRBD2 (7 bases). V gave up 0 bases and J gave up 1 base, with 10 bases separating them. The CDR3 runs to 17 residues. Germline assignment: CDR1 LGHNA and CDR2 YSLEER. This CDR3 is CASSQDGGASGANVLTF. The CDR3, as DNA: TGCGCCAGCAGCCAAGATGGGGGGGCGTCTGGGGCCAACGTCCTGACTTTC.

The chain uses TRBV6-1 and TRBJ1-2, with D unclear. This CDR3 has 12 amino acids. The V end lost 3 bases, the J end lost 7 bases, and 9 bases lay between the germline ends. From germline, CDR1 is MNHNS and CDR2 SASEGT. CDR3 nucleotide sequence: TGTGCCAGCAGTGACGCCAGATCTGGCTACACCTTC. Amino acids: CASSDARSGYTF.

The rearrangement joins TRBV5-1 to TRBJ2-3; 8 positions agree with TRBD2. The CDR3 runs to 16 residues. V was pared by 0 bases and J by 3 bases, with 6 bases of the junction left unmatched. Germline-derived CDR1 and CDR2 are SGHRS and YFSETQ. CDR3 sequence reads: CASSLAGGEVTDTQYF. The CDR3 bases are TGCGCCAGCAGCTTGGCCGGGGGGGAAGTGACAGATACGCAGTATTTT. Full variable domain (missing parts from reference TRBV5-1 and TRBJ2-3): KAGVTQTPRYLIKTRGQQVTLSCSPISGHRSVSWYQQTPGQGLQFLFEYFSETQRNKGNFPGRFSGRQFSNSRSEMNVSTLELGDSALYLCASSLAGGEVTDTQYFGPGTRLTVL.